Given below is one TCR beta chain in context. As yet, its antigen is unknown. The sample originates from a study of blood T cells in healthy people across ages. Study findings and constraints: Aged donors had fewer naive CD4+ cells and lower diversity than long-lived donors. Estimates of total diversity, which came from one million sequenced T cells, were considered to be underestimates. Across the age range, TCR beta diversity per million T cells fell in a roughly linear way.

PCR was performed a second time for about 7 to 11 cycles using a sample-barcoded 5' primer and a J-beta primer mix. The template-switch adaptor, which had 12 random nucleotides, put a tag on each cDNA molecule. Using its own MiXCR run on the 5' RACE reads, TCRdb lists one record per CDR3 protein. The data show 1,300,000 or so distinct CDR3 sequences, with 55% to 75% seen just once and 6.5% to 8.5% held by the top ten. Trimming shortened V by 3 bases and J by 7 bases, and 17 bases separated the two germline ends. CDR3 size: 15 residues. Germline V gene lookup returns CDR1 MNHEY and CDR2 SMNVEV (reference sequence).

The chain combines TRBV27 with TRBJ2-3; no clear D. The clonotype originates from a young man in good health. What was sequenced was blood. As DNA, the CDR3 is TGTGCCAGCAGTTTCCGACGTGGGCTCAGAAATACGCAGTATTTT. Protein sequence: CASSFRRGLRNTQYF.